This T cell receptor beta chain is drawn from a study of T cells in Graves' hyperthyroidism and ophthalmopathy. Overall study: Peripheral blood collection took place at initial diagnosis, before any treatment. Study-wide points: Ophthalmopathy was model-predicted a median roughly 6.2 months pre-onset. Also found in blood were most expanded thyroid clonotypes above 0.001.

A note on this clonotype: Its antigen is not identified.

There were TCR beta CDR3 regions amplified from RNA transcripts. HTBI primers were the set used in a first-round RT-PCR of the TCR CDR3. Each CDR3 protein gets one entry after TCRdb re-called the multiplex PCR reads with MiXCR. The repertoire holds under 650,000 distinct CDR3 sequences, with around 15% as singletons. The sequenced material came from blood. The receptor was isolated from a woman aged 25 to 39 with Graves' hyperthyroidism.

The CDR3, as DNA: TGTGCCCCCTCACGAGGACGGAACTACGAGCAGTACTTC. It codes for CAPSRGRNYEQYF. The chain employs TRBV9 and TRBJ2-7; unclear D gene. V shed 10 bases and J shed 3 bases, with 17 bases lying between them. The CDR3 sequence is 13 residues long. CDR1 and CDR2 from the germline V gene are SGDLS and YYNGEE.